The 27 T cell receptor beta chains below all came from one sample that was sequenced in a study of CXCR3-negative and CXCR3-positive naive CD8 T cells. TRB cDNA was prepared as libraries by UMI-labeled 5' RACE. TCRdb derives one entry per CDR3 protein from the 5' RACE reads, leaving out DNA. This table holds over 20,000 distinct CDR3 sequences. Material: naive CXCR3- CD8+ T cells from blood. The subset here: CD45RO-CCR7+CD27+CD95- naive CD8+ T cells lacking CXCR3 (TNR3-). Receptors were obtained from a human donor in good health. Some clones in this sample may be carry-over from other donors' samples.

CDR3 protein: CASTLPGGGHNEQFF. The gene calls are TRBV12-3 or TRBV12-4 and TRBJ2-1; TCRdb returns TRBD2, unconfirmable since there is no DNA. The CDR3 is made up of 15 amino acids.

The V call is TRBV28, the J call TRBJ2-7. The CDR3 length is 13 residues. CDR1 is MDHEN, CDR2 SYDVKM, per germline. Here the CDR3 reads CASSFRKSYEQYF.

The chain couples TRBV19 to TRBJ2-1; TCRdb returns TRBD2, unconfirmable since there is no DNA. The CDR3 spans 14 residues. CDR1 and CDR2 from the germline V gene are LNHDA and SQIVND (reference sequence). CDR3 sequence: CASSMGLAGNEQFF.

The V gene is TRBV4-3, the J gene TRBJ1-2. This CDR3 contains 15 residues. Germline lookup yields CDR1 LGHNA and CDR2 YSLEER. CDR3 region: CASSQEGQINYGYTF.

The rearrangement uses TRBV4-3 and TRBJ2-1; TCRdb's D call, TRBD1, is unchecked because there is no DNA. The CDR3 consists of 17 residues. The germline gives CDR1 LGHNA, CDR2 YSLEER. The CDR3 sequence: CASSQDVTPLVNNEQFF.

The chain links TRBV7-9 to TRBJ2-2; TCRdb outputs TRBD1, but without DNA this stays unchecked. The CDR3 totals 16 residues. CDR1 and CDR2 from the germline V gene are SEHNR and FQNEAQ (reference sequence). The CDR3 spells CASSPRGRENTGELFF.

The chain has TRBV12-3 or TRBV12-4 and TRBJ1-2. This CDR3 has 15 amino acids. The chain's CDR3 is CASSLSWTDNYGYTF.

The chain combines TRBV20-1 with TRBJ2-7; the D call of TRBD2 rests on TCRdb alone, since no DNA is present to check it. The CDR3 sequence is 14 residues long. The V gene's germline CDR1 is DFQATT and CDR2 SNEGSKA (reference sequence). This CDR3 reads CSAKLADLSYEQYF.

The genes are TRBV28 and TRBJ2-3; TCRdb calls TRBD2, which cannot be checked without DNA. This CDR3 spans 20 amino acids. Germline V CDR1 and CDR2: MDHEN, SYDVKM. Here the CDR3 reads CASSLSLTSGETTSTDTQYF.

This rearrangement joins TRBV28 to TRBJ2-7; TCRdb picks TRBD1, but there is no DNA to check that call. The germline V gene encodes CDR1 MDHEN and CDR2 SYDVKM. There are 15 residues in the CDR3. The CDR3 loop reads CASSRRGGSSYEQYF.

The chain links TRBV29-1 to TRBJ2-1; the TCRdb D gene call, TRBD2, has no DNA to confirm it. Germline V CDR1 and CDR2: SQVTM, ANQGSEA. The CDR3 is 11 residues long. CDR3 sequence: CSVGLYNEQFF.

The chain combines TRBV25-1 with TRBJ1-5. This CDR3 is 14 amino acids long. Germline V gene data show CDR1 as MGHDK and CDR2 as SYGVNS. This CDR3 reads CASSESVHDQPQHF. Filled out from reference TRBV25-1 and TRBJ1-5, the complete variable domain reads EADIYQTPRYLVIGTGKKITLECSQTMGHDKMYWYQQDPGMELHLIHYSYGVNSTEKGDLSSESTVSRIRTEHFPLTLESARPSHTSQYLCASSESVHDQPQHFGDGTRLSIL.

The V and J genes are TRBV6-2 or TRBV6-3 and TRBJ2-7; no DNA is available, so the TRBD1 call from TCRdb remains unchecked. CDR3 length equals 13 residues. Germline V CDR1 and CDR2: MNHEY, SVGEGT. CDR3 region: CASSPGGFHEQYF.

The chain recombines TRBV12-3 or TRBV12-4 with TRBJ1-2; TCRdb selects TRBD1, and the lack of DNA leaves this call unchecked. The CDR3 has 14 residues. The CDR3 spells CASSPTGTVYGYTF.

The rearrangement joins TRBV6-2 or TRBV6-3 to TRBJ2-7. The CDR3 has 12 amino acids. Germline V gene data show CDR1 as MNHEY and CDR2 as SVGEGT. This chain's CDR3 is CASSPQFHEQYF.

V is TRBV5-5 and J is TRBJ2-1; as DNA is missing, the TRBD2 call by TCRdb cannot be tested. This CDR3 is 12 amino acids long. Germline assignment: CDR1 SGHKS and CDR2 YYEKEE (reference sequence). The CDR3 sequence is CASRPLANEQFF.

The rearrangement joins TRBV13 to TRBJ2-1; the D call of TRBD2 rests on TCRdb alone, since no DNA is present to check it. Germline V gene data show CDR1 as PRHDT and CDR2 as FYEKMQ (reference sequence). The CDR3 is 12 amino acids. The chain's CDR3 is CASSSGLREQFF.

This CDR3 is CSVVTEAYEQYF. This chain links TRBV29-1 with TRBJ2-7. Germline CDR1 SQVTM, CDR2 ANQGSEA. The CDR3 runs 12 residues.

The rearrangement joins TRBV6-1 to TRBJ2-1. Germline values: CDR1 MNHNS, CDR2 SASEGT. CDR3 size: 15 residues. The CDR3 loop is CASSDTVSSYNEQFF.

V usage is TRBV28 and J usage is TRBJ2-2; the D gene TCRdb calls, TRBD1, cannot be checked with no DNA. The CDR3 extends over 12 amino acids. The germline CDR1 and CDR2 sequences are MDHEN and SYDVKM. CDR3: CASRRGPGELFF.

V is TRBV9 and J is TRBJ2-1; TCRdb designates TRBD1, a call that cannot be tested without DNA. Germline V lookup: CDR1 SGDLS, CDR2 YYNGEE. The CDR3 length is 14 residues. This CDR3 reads CASGEGAIYNEQFF.

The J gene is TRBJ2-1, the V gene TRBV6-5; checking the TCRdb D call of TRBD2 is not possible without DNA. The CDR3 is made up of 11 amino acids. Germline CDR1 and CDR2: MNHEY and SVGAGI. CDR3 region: CASSTGLVEFF.

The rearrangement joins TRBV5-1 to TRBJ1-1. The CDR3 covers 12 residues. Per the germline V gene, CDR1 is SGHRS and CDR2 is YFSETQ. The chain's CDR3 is CASNVGNTEAFF.

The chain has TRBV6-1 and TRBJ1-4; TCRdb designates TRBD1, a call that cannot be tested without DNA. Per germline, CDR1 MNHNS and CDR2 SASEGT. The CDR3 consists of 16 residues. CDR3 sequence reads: CASSDYWTETTEKLFF.

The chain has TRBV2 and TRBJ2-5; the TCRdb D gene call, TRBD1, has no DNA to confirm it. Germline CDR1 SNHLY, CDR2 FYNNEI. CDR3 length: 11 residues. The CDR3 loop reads CARTRGETQYF. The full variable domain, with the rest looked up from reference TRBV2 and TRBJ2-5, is EPEVTQTPSHQVTQMGQEVILRCVPISNHLYFYWYRQILGQKVEFLVSFYNNEISEKSEIFDDQFSVERPDGSNFTLKIRSTKLEDSAMYFCARTRGETQYFGPGTRLLVL.

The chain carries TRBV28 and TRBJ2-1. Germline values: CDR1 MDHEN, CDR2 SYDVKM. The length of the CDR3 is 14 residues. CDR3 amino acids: CASSQRVMINEQFF.

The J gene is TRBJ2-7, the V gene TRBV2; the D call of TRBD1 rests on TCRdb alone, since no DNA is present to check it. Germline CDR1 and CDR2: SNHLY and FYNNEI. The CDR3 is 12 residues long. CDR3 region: CASWTAPYEQYF.